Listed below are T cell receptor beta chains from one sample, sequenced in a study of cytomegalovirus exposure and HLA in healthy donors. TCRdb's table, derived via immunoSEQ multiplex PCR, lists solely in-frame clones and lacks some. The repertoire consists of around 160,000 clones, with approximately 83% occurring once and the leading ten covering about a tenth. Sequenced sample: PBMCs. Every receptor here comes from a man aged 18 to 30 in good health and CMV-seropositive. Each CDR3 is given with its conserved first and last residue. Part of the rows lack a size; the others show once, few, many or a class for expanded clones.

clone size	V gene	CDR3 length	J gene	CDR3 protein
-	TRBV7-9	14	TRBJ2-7	CASSRWDRVGEQYF
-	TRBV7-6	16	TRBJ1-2	CASSLPTGGLNYGYTF
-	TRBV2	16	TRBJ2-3	CASRHTSGGFADTQYF
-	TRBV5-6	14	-	CASSLLGRPYEQYF
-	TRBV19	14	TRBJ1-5	CASTGQGPNQPQHF
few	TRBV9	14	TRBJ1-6	CASTDGGGFSPLHF
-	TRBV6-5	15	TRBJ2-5	CASRSNRGAQETQYF
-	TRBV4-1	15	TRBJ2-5	CASSLRTSGDETQYF
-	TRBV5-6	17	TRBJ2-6	CASSLETSRSGANVLTF
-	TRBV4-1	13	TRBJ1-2	CASSQQGNYGYTF
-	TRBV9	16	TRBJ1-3	CASSDAPRGSGNTIYF
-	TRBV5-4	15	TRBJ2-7	CASSPNTSPTREQYF
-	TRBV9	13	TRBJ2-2	CASSASGTGELFF
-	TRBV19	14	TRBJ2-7	CASKGQVSSYEQYF
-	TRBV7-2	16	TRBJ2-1	CASSGKVAGAYNEQFF
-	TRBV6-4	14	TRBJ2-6	CASGSRGGANVLTF
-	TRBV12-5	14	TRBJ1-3	CASGARFSGNTIYF
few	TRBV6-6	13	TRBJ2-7	CATRVNRVYEQYF
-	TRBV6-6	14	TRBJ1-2	CASSLLGTGWPYTF
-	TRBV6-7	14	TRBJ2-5	CASSPRSGEETQYF
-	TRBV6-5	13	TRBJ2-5	CASSVGRLETQYF
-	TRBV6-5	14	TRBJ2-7	CASSLGKGVHEQYF
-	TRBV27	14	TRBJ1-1	CASSWDSRNTEAFF
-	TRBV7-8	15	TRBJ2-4	CASSSLLGAPSIQYF
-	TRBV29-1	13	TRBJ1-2	CSVAGTANYGYTF
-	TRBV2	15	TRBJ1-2	CASSEEAGYGGGYTF
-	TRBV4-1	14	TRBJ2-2	CASSQDTVAGELFF
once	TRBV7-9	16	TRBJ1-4	CASSLADRGTNEKLFF
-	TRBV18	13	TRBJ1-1	CASSPQGNTEAFF
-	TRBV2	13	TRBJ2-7	CASSESRVGEQYF
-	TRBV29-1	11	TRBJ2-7	CSGQGLCEQYF
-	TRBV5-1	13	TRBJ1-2	CASSLAPDYGYTF
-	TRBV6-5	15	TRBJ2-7	CASSPLAGGVDEQYF
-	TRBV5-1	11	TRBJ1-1	CASREGGAAFF
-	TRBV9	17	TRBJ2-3	CASSVASGRSSTDTQYF
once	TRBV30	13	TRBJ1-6	CAWTGTFNSPLHF
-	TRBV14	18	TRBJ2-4	CASSLRTGGALAKNIQYF
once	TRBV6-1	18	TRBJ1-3	CASSDYSGTAISGNTIYF
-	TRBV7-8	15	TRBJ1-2	CASSLDLQGHYGYTF
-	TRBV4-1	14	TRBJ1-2	CASSQAGERSGYTF
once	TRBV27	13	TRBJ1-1	CASSLLGDTEAFF
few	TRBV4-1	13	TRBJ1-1	CASSGATKTEAFF